The entry below describes one T cell receptor beta chain. Antigen specificity is unknown. Treatment reported: oral pan-JAK inhibitor, 5-10 mg twice daily. The sample comes from a study of CD8+ T cells in alopecia areata. Study-wide background: A regimen of oral tofacitinib, 5 to 10 mg twice daily, was given to treated patients. The study gave tofacitinib for 6 to 18 months, then 6 months off drug. Regarding the study as a whole: Clonality in the scalp and expanded CD8+ clones ranked among the top 100 were significantly decreased by tofacitinib.

Trimming stripped 0 bases from V and 4 bases from J, with 11 bases between. The length of the CDR3 is 14 residues. Germline V gene lookup returns CDR1 GTSNPN and CDR2 SVGIG (reference sequence). Extracted RNA was reverse transcribed, and the resulting cDNA served as sequencing template. Data came from immunoSEQ multiplex PCR; TCRdb stores just in-frame clones and leaves some out. There are 150,000 to 200,000 clones in the sample; approximately 61% occur only once, and just over 1% lies in the top ten. This TCR was sampled from a human donor with alopecia areata. Sequences were derived from CD4+ T cells sorted from blood, sampled at week 24, from a patient treated with tofacitinib. The chain recombines TRBV30 with TRBJ2-3; D is ambiguous. The CDR3 loop reads CAWSVRVYADTQYF. CDR3 bases: TGTGCCTGGAGTGTACGGGTATACGCAGATACGCAGTATTTT.